The next 31 T cell receptor beta chains were all read from a single sample in a study of blood T cell repertoires in COVID-19 (dated by TCRdb to 2018 to 2021). The library was prepared using the immunoSEQ multiplex PCR assay. Here the immuneACCESS table is served through TCRdb, limited to in-frame sequences with V and J called. Missing clones are a known gap in these copies; in checked studies unresolved V genes cover under half, and the rest lacks a known reason. The sample table shows some 320,000 clones, and around 89% are seen once. The ten largest clones capture 5.5% to 8.5% of the sample. The sequenced material came from peripheral blood. These receptors all stem from a woman aged 30 to 39 who had recovered from COVID-19.

This clone was found once. The CDR3 DNA follows: TGTGCCAGCTCACTACAGACAGGGATCGGAAACACCATATATTTT. As protein: CASSLQTGIGNTIYF. The chain carries TRBV18 and TRBJ1-3, with 7 bases identical to TRBD1. V was clipped by 4 bases and J by 4 bases; unmatched bases: 7. There are 15 residues in the CDR3. Germline loops: CDR1 KGHSH, CDR2 LQKENI.

This chain links TRBV29-1 with TRBJ2-4; 7 bases fit TRBD1. CDR1 is SQVTM and CDR2 is ANQGSEA in the germline V gene. The CDR3 sequence is 15 residues long. With 4 bases clipped from V and 8 bases from J, the junction kept 14 bases outside the gene matches. As DNA, the CDR3 is TGCAGCGTTGCTCTAGGGAGACAGGGTATGGACATTCAGTACTTC. This gives the protein CSVALGRQGMDIQYF.

V and J are TRBV4-1 and TRBJ1-5, with a weak D call TRBD1 (5 bases). This CDR3 is 16 amino acids long. Germline values: CDR1 MGHRA, CDR2 YSYEKL. The V gene lost 4 bases and the J gene lost 10 bases, with 23 bases spanning the gap. CDR3 protein: CASSPGSGHGPGPQHF. The CDR3, as DNA: TGCGCCAGCAGCCCCGGCTCAGGACATGGGCCAGGTCCCCAGCATTTT.

This chain uses TRBV30 with TRBJ1-2; D unresolved. The CDR3 consists of 12 residues. Germline V gene data show CDR1 as GTSNPN and CDR2 as SVGIG (reference sequence). Trimming removed 1 base from V and 5 bases from J, with 8 bases in between. CDR3 sequence: CAWSAGDYGYTF. The CDR3 nucleotides read TGTGCCTGGAGTGCGGGAGATTATGGCTACACCTTC.

The V call is TRBV6-1, the J call TRBJ2-2; 9 bases match TRBD1. J gave up 6 bases and V 3 bases, and 5 bases lay outside the gene matches. Germline CDR1 and CDR2: MNHNS and SASEGT. This CDR3 is 15 amino acids long. Here the CDR3 DNA reads TGTGCCAGCAGTGATTGGGGACAGGGCTCCGGGGAGCTGTTTTTT. Encoded protein: CASSDWGQGSGELFF.

This chain connects TRBV12-3 or TRBV12-4 to TRBJ1-3, with 7 bases matching TRBD1. The CDR3 consists of 13 residues. With 3 bases clipped from V and 9 bases from J, the junction kept 5 bases outside the gene matches. In DNA, the CDR3 is TGTGCCAGCAGTTTGGGTCAGGGGGGCACCATATATTTT. It translates to CASSLGQGGTIYF.

The V call is TRBV7-9, the J call TRBJ2-1; D possibly corresponds to TRBD2 (7 bases). This CDR3 spans 16 amino acids. Trimming took off 4 bases at V and 0 bases at J, with 13 bases between the two ends. The germline gives CDR1 SEHNR, CDR2 FQNEAQ (reference sequence). This CDR3 is CASSSLGGASYNEQFF. CDR3 nucleotide sequence: TGTGCCAGCAGCTCCCTTGGGGGGGCCTCCTACAATGAGCAGTTCTTC. Drawing the rest from reference TRBV7-9 and TRBJ2-1, the complete variable domain is DTGVSQNPRHKITKRGQNVTFRCDPISEHNRLYWYRQTLGQGPEFLTYFQNEAQLEKSRLLSDRFSAERPKGSFSTLEIQRTEQGDSAMYLCASSSLGGASYNEQFFGPGTRLTVL.

The CDR3 DNA reads TGTGCCAGCAGCCAGACTCTCGGGTTGGACACTGAAGCTTTCTTT. Translation gives CASSQTLGLDTEAFF. This chain links TRBV14 with TRBJ1-1; no clear D gene. Per the germline V gene, CDR1 is SGHDN and CDR2 is FVKESK. The CDR3 sequence is 15 residues long. Trimming shortened V by 3 bases and J by 3 bases, and 14 bases separated the two germline ends.

V and J are TRBV28 and TRBJ1-2; tentative D call: TRBD1 (6 bases). CDR1 MDHEN and CDR2 SYDVKM come from the germline V gene. V lost 3 bases and J lost 5, with 10 bases in between. The CDR3 loop spans 13 amino acids. The CDR3 region has the DNA TGTGCCAGCAGTTTCGAGACAGGTTATGGCTACACCTTC. It is translated as CASSFETGYGYTF.

The V gene is TRBV19, the J gene TRBJ1-1; D uncertain. The V end lost 5 bases, the J end lost 2 bases, and 18 bases lay between the germline ends. Germline V gene data show CDR1 as LNHDA and CDR2 as SQIVND (reference sequence). The CDR3 runs 16 residues. CDR3 nucleotide sequence: TGTGCCAGTAGTGCCGAAAAGGGAGGGTTTAACACTGAAGCTTTCTTT. Translated: CASSAEKGGFNTEAFF.

J is TRBJ1-6 and V is TRBV4-3; TRBD1 matches at 7 bases. Germline assignment: CDR1 LGHNA and CDR2 YSLEER. J lost 7 bases, V lost 0 bases, and 3 bases had no gene match. The CDR3 runs to 15 residues. The CDR3 region is CASSQEDRFNSPLHF. The CDR3 DNA sequence: TGCGCCAGCAGCCAAGAGGACAGGTTCAATTCACCCCTCCACTTT.

This rearrangement joins TRBV2 to TRBJ1-6; D is possibly TRBD1 (5 bases). Trimming cost V 1 base and J 5 bases, with 9 bases left between them. This CDR3 has 15 amino acids. The V gene's germline CDR1 is SNHLY and CDR2 FYNNEI. The CDR3 here is CASSEEEGDNSPLHF. CDR3 nucleotide sequence: TGTGCCAGCAGTGAAGAAGAAGGGGATAATTCACCCCTCCACTTT.

The J gene is TRBJ1-4, the V gene TRBV13; D is unresolved. The V gene lost 5 bases and the J gene lost 7 bases, with 8 bases spanning the gap. The germline V gene has CDR1 PRHDT and CDR2 FYEKMQ (reference sequence). The CDR3 contains 12 residues. The chain's CDR3 is CASSHRSEKLFF. The CDR3 DNA sequence: TGTGCCAGCAGCCATCGTAGTGAAAAACTGTTTTTT.

The rearrangement uses TRBV5-1 and TRBJ1-6; perhaps TRBD1 as D (5 bases). CDR3 length: 14 residues. Trimming removed 4 bases from V and 10 bases from J, with 15 bases in between. CDR1 is SGHRS, CDR2 YFSETQ, per germline. The CDR3 region is CASSPGGGSSPLHF. CDR3 bases: TGCGCCAGCAGCCCCGGGGGTGGAAGCTCACCCCTCCACTTT.

The CDR3 DNA is TGTGCCAGCAGTTCCTTGACAGGGGGCGCGTGGGGCTACACCTTC. Translating gives CASSSLTGGAWGYTF. The rearrangement links TRBV28 to TRBJ1-2, with 10 bases matching TRBD1. The J segment lost 8 bases and the V segment lost 4 bases, leaving 10 bases of the junction unmatched. This CDR3 is 15 amino acids long. Per the germline V gene, CDR1 is MDHEN and CDR2 is SYDVKM.

The J gene is TRBJ2-3, the V gene TRBV5-1, with TRBD2 matching 11 bases. Trimming at V came to 5 bases and at J to 2 bases, leaving 7 bases not matched to a gene. Germline lookup yields CDR1 SGHRS and CDR2 YFSETQ. The length of the CDR3 is 16 residues. This CDR3 reads CASRSGTSGFTDTQYF. CDR3 in DNA: TGCGCCAGCAGATCCGGGACTAGCGGATTCACAGATACGCAGTATTTT.

The table lists this clone with a few counts. The rearrangement joins TRBV6-5 to TRBJ2-1, with D perhaps matching TRBD1 (6 bases). Germline V gene lookup returns CDR1 MNHEY and CDR2 SVGAGI. V dropped 4 bases and J dropped 3 bases, with 16 bases sitting between them. This CDR3 contains 16 residues. The CDR3 nucleotides are TGTGCCAGCAGTTCCAACCGGGACACCAACTACAATGAGCAGTTCTTC. Translated: CASSSNRDTNYNEQFF.

This clone was detected only once. V gene TRBV6-6 combines with J gene TRBJ2-5; D not resolved. The CDR3 totals 16 residues. Germline values: CDR1 MNHNY, CDR2 SVGAGI (reference sequence). Between the trimmed V and J ends, which lost 2 bases and 0 bases, there was a span of 13 bases. This chain's CDR3 is CASSYQTPTNQETQYF. CDR3 coding DNA: TGTGCCAGCAGTTACCAAACGCCCACAAACCAAGAGACCCAGTACTTC.

The V gene is TRBV5-1, the J gene TRBJ1-5; no clear D gene. Per the germline V gene, CDR1 is SGHRS and CDR2 is YFSETQ. The V end was cut by 4 bases, the J end by 2 bases, with 10 bases between. The CDR3 consists of 14 residues. CDR3: CASSIGGGNQPQHF. DNA of the CDR3: TGCGCCAGCAGCATAGGAGGAGGCAATCAGCCCCAGCATTTT.

The chain joins TRBV25-1 to TRBJ1-2; TRBD1 is a possible D gene (5 bases). This CDR3 contains 14 residues. The germline V gene has CDR1 MGHDK and CDR2 SYGVNS. The germline V and J ends were trimmed by 4 bases and 4 bases, with 13 bases remaining between them. The CDR3 region is CASSAPGLAYGYTF. In nucleotides, the CDR3 is TGTGCCAGCAGTGCCCCAGGGCTGGCCTATGGCTACACCTTC.

In its sample, this clone was seen once. The V and J genes are TRBV19 and TRBJ1-3; 7 nucleotides agree with TRBD1. CDR1 is LNHDA and CDR2 is SQIVND in the germline V gene (reference sequence). This CDR3 is built from 15 residues. V lost 9 bases to trimming and J lost 0 bases; unmatched junction nucleotides: 8. CDR3 sequence reads: CASTKDRASGNTIYF. The CDR3, as DNA: TGTGCCAGCACAAAAGACAGGGCCTCTGGAAACACCATATATTTT.

This clone was seen only once. The chain couples TRBV6-4 to TRBJ2-3; 7 bases align to TRBD2. V lost 4 bases and J lost 4; bases outside the gene matches: 11. The germline CDR1 and CDR2 sequences are MRHNA and SNTAGT. The CDR3 is 16 residues long. The CDR3 here is CASSAGGSGWSDTQYF. CDR3 nucleotide sequence: TGTGCCAGCAGTGCCGGAGGTAGCGGGTGGTCAGATACGCAGTATTTT.

This chain joins TRBV29-1 and TRBJ2-1; D gene ambiguous. Trimming shortened V by 8 bases and J by 8 bases, and 10 bases separated the two germline ends. This CDR3 has 10 residues. Looked up from germline, CDR1 is SQVTM and CDR2 is ANQGSEA. Here the CDR3 reads CSTYRDEQFF. The DNA of the CDR3 is TGCAGCACCTACCGGGATGAGCAGTTCTTC.

This chain links TRBV25-1 with TRBJ2-1; 9 bases agree with TRBD2. With V trimmed by 0 bases and J by 5 bases, 2 bases remained unmatched. In germline, CDR1 is MGHDK, CDR2 SYGVNS. There are 15 residues in the CDR3. The CDR3 here is CASSEYPSGDNEQFF. The CDR3 bases are TGTGCCAGCAGTGAATACCCTAGCGGGGACAATGAGCAGTTCTTC.

The chain recombines TRBV28 with TRBJ2-5, with 12 bases that match TRBD2. The CDR3 has 13 amino acids. Looked up from germline, CDR1 is MDHEN and CDR2 is SYDVKM. Unmatched junction bases numbered 0, after V lost 5 bases and J lost 5 bases. The CDR3 spells CASSTSGGETQYF. The CDR3, as DNA: TGTGCCAGCAGTACTAGCGGGGGGGAGACCCAGTACTTC.

This chain links TRBV20-1 with TRBJ1-4, with unresolved D. Germline V gives CDR1 DFQATT, CDR2 SNEGSKA (reference sequence). The CDR3 has 11 residues. Trimming removed 6 bases at V and 8 bases at J, with 10 bases between. The CDR3 nucleotides are TGCAGTGCCCCGCGGGAGGAAAAACTGTTTTTT. This translates into CSAPREEKLFF.

This chain uses TRBV5-1 with TRBJ2-1; TRBD2 agrees at 7 bases. The CDR3 totals 15 residues. CDR1 is SGHRS and CDR2 is YFSETQ in the germline V gene. V was pared by 0 bases and J by 4 bases, with 4 bases of the junction left unmatched. CDR3 DNA: TGCGCCAGCAGCTTGGGAGGGACTACTTACAATGAGCAGTTCTTC. It codes for CASSLGGTTYNEQFF.

This clone was seen only once. The chain combines TRBV4-2 with TRBJ1-2, with D unclear. Germline CDR1 is LGHNA and CDR2 is YNFKEQ. The CDR3 totals 16 residues. Trimming removed 0 bases at V and 3 bases at J, with 14 bases between. CDR3 DNA sequence: TGTGCCAGCAGCCAAGATGTGAGAACCGCCTACTATGGCTACACCTTC. Translated, it gives CASSQDVRTAYYGYTF.

The rearrangement uses TRBV7-9 and TRBJ2-1; 7 bases are shared with TRBD2. The germline V gene has CDR1 SEHNR and CDR2 FQNEAQ (reference sequence). The CDR3 consists of 16 residues. V lost 3 bases to trimming and J lost 4 bases; unmatched junction nucleotides: 9. CDR3 loop: CASSLDQSSGYNEQFF. The CDR3 DNA reads TGTGCCAGCAGCTTGGATCAATCTAGCGGTTACAATGAGCAGTTCTTC.

The V and J genes are TRBV18 and TRBJ2-7; 9 bases align to TRBD1. The CDR3 sequence is 16 residues long. V was pared by 1 base and J by 5 bases, with 9 bases of the junction left unmatched. Germline V gives CDR1 KGHSH, CDR2 LQKENI. CDR3 residues: CASSPLRDRVVNEQYF. DNA of the CDR3: TGTGCCAGCTCACCACTCCGGGACAGGGTAGTTAACGAGCAGTACTTC.

V gene TRBV15 combines with J gene TRBJ1-6, with D possibly TRBD1 on 6 matching bases. There are 14 residues in the CDR3. The germline CDR1 and CDR2 sequences are LNHNV and YYDKDF (reference sequence). The V end lost 1 base, the J end lost 8 bases, and 9 bases lay between the germline ends. The CDR3 here is CATSRAAGDSPLHF. The CDR3 region has the DNA TGTGCCACCAGCAGAGCTGCAGGGGATTCACCCCTCCACTTT.